The clone carrying this TCR beta chain was observed a few times. Antigen unknown. This sample stems from a study of cytomegalovirus exposure and HLA in healthy donors. As for the study in general: There were some 410 genotyped donors. Of these, 81% fell in the genetic ancestry cluster associated with self-reported Caucasian donors. Whole-study findings and limits: As immune exposure information, only CMV serostatus was available.

Both 60 Vbeta primers and 13 Jbeta primers went into the PCR. Sequencing used immunoSEQ multiplex PCR; TCRdb keeps in-frame clones, though not all of them. Of some 170,000 clones listed, about 69% are singletons. V was pared by 2 bases and J by 7 bases, with 15 bases between. Germline values: CDR1 SGHKS, CDR2 YYEKEE (reference sequence). The CDR3 has 15 amino acids. Donors showed nominal health when sampled, although they likely had unrecorded immune exposures. Sequencing used PBMCs. This chain joins TRBV5-5 and TRBJ1-4, with a possible D match to TRBD1 (5 bases). The sequence came from a male donor in good health and CMV-seronegative. The DNA for the CDR3 is TGTGCCAGCAGCTTCGGCAGGGTGTACGGTGAAAAACTGTTTTTT. This translates into CASSFGRVYGEKLFF.